These 21 T cell receptor beta chains were sequenced from one sample in a study of human T cells and chemical hapten exposure. TCRdb ran MiXCR on the RACE reads and lists one entry per CDR3 protein. The sample yields more than 250,000 distinct CDR3 sequences, over 8% seen once. Documented time point: pre-sensitization, week 0. Treatment in this sample: therapeutic diphenylcyclopropenone sensitization with weekly scalp DPC. Specimen: whole blood, collected in connection with sensitization to the hapten diphenylcyclopropenone (DPC). Receptor source: a woman between 40 and 50 years old with alopecia areata. Some clones in this sample may be carry-over from other donors' samples.

The sample holds a few counts of this clonotype. The V call is TRBV29-1, the J call TRBJ2-1; weak D call: TRBD1 (5 bases). The V gene's germline CDR1 is SQVTM and CDR2 ANQGSEA. V lost 6 bases, J lost 0 bases, and 12 bases lay in between. There are 14 residues in the CDR3. This CDR3 reads CSVWGLSSYNEQFF. For the CDR3, the DNA is TGCAGCGTATGGGGCCTAAGCTCCTACAATGAGCAGTTCTTC.

This clonotype has a handful of counts. The chain joins TRBV7-2 to TRBJ1-5, with D maybe TRBD1 (6 bases). This CDR3 has 16 residues. The germline V and J ends were trimmed by 5 bases and 0 bases, with 14 bases remaining between them. Germline assignment: CDR1 SGHTA and CDR2 FQGNSA. Here the CDR3 reads CASSQSGVLSNQPQHF. The CDR3 region has the DNA TGTGCCAGCAGCCAATCAGGGGTCCTTAGCAATCAGCCCCAGCATTTT. Based on the CDR3 plus reference TRBV7-2 and TRBJ1-5, the full variable domain is GAGVSQSPSNKVTEKGKDVELRCDPISGHTALYWYRQSLGQGLEFLIYFQGNSAPDKSGLPSDRFSAERTGGSVSTLTIQRTQQEDSAVYLCASSQSGVLSNQPQHFGDGTRLSIL.

The gene calls are TRBV6-5 and TRBJ2-5; no clear D. V was clipped by 5 bases and J by 3 bases, with 22 bases between them. There are 17 residues in the CDR3. The germline gives CDR1 MNHEY, CDR2 SVGAGI. This chain's CDR3 is CASSPQTPGRNEETQYF. For the CDR3, the DNA is TGTGCCAGCAGTCCCCAGACCCCTGGACGAAATGAAGAGACCCAGTACTTC.

CDR3 sequence (DNA): TGTGCCAGCAGTCCCTCAAAAGGGCAGCCCCAGCATTTT. This sequence encodes CASSPSKGQPQHF. The chain carries TRBV6-5 and TRBJ1-5; unclear D gene. Trimming shortened V by 5 bases and J by 7 bases, and 12 bases separated the two germline ends. Germline CDR1 reads MNHEY; CDR2 reads SVGAGI. There are 13 residues in the CDR3.

This clonotype was counted ten times or more. CDR3 in amino acids: CASTNGRGNEAFF. CDR3 sequence (DNA): TGTGCCAGCACCAACGGGCGGGGAAATGAAGCTTTCTTT. J is TRBJ1-1 and V is TRBV27; no reliable D call. Germline V gene lookup returns CDR1 MNHEY and CDR2 SMNVEV (reference sequence). The V end was cut by 7 bases, the J end by 7 bases, with 16 bases between. The CDR3 consists of 13 residues.

The V gene is TRBV21-1, the J gene TRBJ2-7; the table's D call of TRBD2 was not tested on the DNA. TRBV21-1 is described as a pseudogene. This CDR3 is built from 15 residues. CDR3 amino acids: CASSLLAGPTYEQYF. CDR3 nucleotide sequence: TGTGCCAGCAGCTTACTAGCGGGGCCTACCTACGAGCAGTACTTC.

The V and J genes are TRBV18 and TRBJ1-1; D is unclear. V shed 3 bases and J shed 0 bases, with 14 bases lying between them. CDR1 KGHSH and CDR2 LQKENI come from the germline V gene. This CDR3 spans 16 amino acids. The CDR3 here is CASSPHPPQLNTEAFF. DNA of the CDR3: TGTGCCAGCTCACCCCATCCGCCTCAATTGAACACTGAAGCTTTCTTT.

This chain uses TRBV20-1 with TRBJ1-1; 9 bases match TRBD1. Germline V gene data show CDR1 as DFQATT and CDR2 as SNEGSKA (reference sequence). V dropped 0 bases and J dropped 4; count of bases not matched to a gene: 6. CDR3 length: 15 residues. The CDR3: CSAREFRTGATEAFF. The CDR3 coding sequence is TGCAGTGCTAGAGAGTTCAGGACAGGGGCCACTGAAGCTTTCTTT.

The rearrangement joins TRBV18 to TRBJ2-7; 7 bases are shared with TRBD1. The J segment lost 2 bases and the V segment lost 0 bases, leaving 7 bases of the junction unmatched. The CDR3 totals 16 residues. From germline, CDR1 is KGHSH and CDR2 LQKENI. For the CDR3, the DNA is TGTGCCAGCTCACCACCGTCGACAGGGACCGCCTACGAGCAGTACTTC. This sequence encodes CASSPPSTGTAYEQYF.

This clonotype came up many times. The CDR3 nucleotides are TGTGCCAGCAGCGCAAATAGCGGGACTTCGTGCTTCTTC. It is translated as CASSANSGTSCFF. The chain combines TRBV11-2 with TRBJ2-1; 8 bases match TRBD2. Losses at the gene ends were 5 bases for V and 16 bases for J; bases not matched to a gene: 13. Germline lookup yields CDR1 SGHAT and CDR2 FQNNGV. The CDR3 is 13 residues long.

This clonotype was seen more than once but under ten times. This chain joins TRBV4-3 and TRBJ2-3, with D possibly being TRBD1 or TRBD2 (5 bases each). V was trimmed by 1 base and J by 5 bases, leaving 10 bases between them. Germline V lookup: CDR1 LGHNA, CDR2 YSLEER. CDR3 size: 14 residues. The CDR3 here is CASSQAGARDTQYF. CDR3 nucleotides: TGCGCCAGCAGCCAAGCCGGGGCCAGAGATACGCAGTATTTT.

This clonotype was counted a few times. J is TRBJ2-2 and V is TRBV12-3 or TRBV12-4; no clear D. V lost 5 bases, J lost 1 base, and 11 bases lay in between. The CDR3 totals 15 residues. The CDR3 is CASSLHQRNTGELFF. Written as DNA, the CDR3 is TGTGCCAGCAGTCTCCACCAGAGGAACACCGGGGAGCTGTTTTTT.

CDR3 nucleotides: TGTGCCAGCAGTTTTGAGGGTCTTCGGACTGAAGCTTTCTTT. This gives the protein CASSFEGLRTEAFF. The chain has TRBV27 and TRBJ1-1; no reliable D call. The CDR3 runs 14 residues. V was trimmed by 3 bases and J by 5 bases, leaving 13 bases between them. Germline-derived CDR1 and CDR2 are MNHEY and SMNVEV (reference sequence).

The chain combines TRBV20-1 with TRBJ1-2, with TRBD1 matching 11 bases. Germline V gene data show CDR1 as DFQATT and CDR2 as SNEGSKA (reference sequence). With 2 bases clipped from V and 8 bases from J, the junction kept 7 bases outside the gene matches. The CDR3 length is 14 residues. CDR3 DNA: TGCAGTGCTAGATGGGACAGGGGGGCATTCGGCTACACCTTC. The encoded protein is CSARWDRGAFGYTF.

This rearrangement joins TRBV12-3 or TRBV12-4 to TRBJ2-7, with TRBD2 matching 7 bases. V trimming: 6 bases; J trimming: 11 bases; junction bases outside the gene matches: 13. This CDR3 comprises 13 residues. In nucleotides, the CDR3 is TGTGCCAGCAGCCAAGTTCCCAGAGGGAGGGAGTACTTC. Translated: CASSQVPRGREYF.

This clonotype was seen ten or more times. A junction boundary mismatches the germline segment, possibly from a read error. The chain combines TRBV12-3 or TRBV12-4 with TRBJ1-4, with 11 bases lining up with TRBD1. The CDR3 is made up of 14 amino acids. The CDR3 sequence: CASSPGTGGEKLFF. In nucleotides, the CDR3 is TGCGCCAGCAGCCCCGGGACAGGGGGGGAAAAACTGTTTTTT.

This chain joins TRBV15 and TRBJ2-5, with D unclear. The CDR3 extends over 13 amino acids. Germline V lookup: CDR1 LNHNV, CDR2 YYDKDF (reference sequence). Deletions cut 0 bases from V and 5 bases from J, with 7 bases between. The CDR3, as DNA: TGTGCCACCAGCAGAGAAGGATTCGAGACCCAGTACTTC. Translated: CATSREGFETQYF.

This clonotype came up a few times. The rearrangement joins TRBV12-3 or TRBV12-4 to TRBJ2-2, with 9 nucleotides matching TRBD1. The CDR3 contains 15 residues. Trimming took 9 bases from V and 4 from J; bases not matched to a gene: 9. The CDR3: CASVRDRVATGELFF. Written as DNA, the CDR3 is TGTGCCAGTGTCCGGGACAGGGTGGCCACCGGGGAGCTGTTTTTT.

V is TRBV7-8 and J is TRBJ2-3; D remains unclear. The V and J ends lost 1 base and 1 base respectively, with 6 bases between them. The CDR3 has 14 amino acids. The germline CDR1 and CDR2 sequences are SGHVS and FQNEAQ. The CDR3 DNA is TGTGCCAGCAGCTTAGAAGTAGGCACAGATACGCAGTATTTT. This translates into CASSLEVGTDTQYF.

This clonotype was seen only a few times. The chain employs TRBV14 and TRBJ2-7; D assignment may be TRBD1 or TRBD2 (5 bases each). Trimming took off 5 bases at V and 0 bases at J, with 14 bases between the two ends. Germline CDR1 reads SGHDN; CDR2 reads FVKESK. This CDR3 comprises 15 residues. CDR3 protein: CASSAGAYSSYEQYF. CDR3 nucleotides: TGTGCCAGCAGCGCCGGGGCGTACAGCTCCTACGAGCAGTACTTC.

This clonotype has only a few counts. This CDR3 is CASSQPMKTSGSYNEQFF. In DNA, the CDR3 is TGCGCCAGCAGCCAACCCATGAAGACTAGCGGTTCATACAATGAGCAGTTCTTC. This chain connects TRBV4-1 to TRBJ2-1, with 9 bases identical to TRBD2. CDR1 is MGHRA and CDR2 is YSYEKL in the germline V gene. CDR3 size: 18 residues. Trimming at V came to 2 bases and at J to 4 bases, leaving 12 bases not matched to a gene.